The 28 T cell receptor beta chains reported below all come from one sample, sequenced in a study of CD8 T cells in Susac syndrome. The RNA, roughly 0.45 to 1 ug, was put through reverse transcription using random hexamers. MiXCR, run by TCRdb on the immunoSEQ multiplex PCR reads, gives a single entry per CDR3 protein. The table includes about 85,000 distinct CDR3 sequences, approximately 94% detected once. The sequencing sample was made of CD8+ T cells from PBMCs. These receptors were taken from a human donor in good health.

This clonotype was recorded only once. The chain uses TRBV7-9 and TRBJ2-6; D unresolved. With 1 base removed from V and 0 bases from J, the gap between germline ends came to 7 bases. Germline CDR1 SEHNR, CDR2 FQNEAQ (reference sequence). The CDR3 spans 16 residues. For the CDR3, the DNA is TGTGCCAGCAGCTTAGGTCAGCTCTCTGGGGCCAACGTCCTGACTTTC. This sequence encodes CASSLGQLSGANVLTF.

V is TRBV5-1 and J is TRBJ2-1, with TRBD1 matching over 9 bases. Looked up from germline, CDR1 is SGHRS and CDR2 is YFSETQ. V shed 4 bases and J 4 bases; nucleotides not matched to a gene: 6. The CDR3 extends over 15 amino acids. The CDR3 DNA reads as TGCGCCAGCAGCCCCGGGACAGGGACTTACAATGAGCAGTTCTTC. Translation: CASSPGTGTYNEQFF. Looking up the rest from reference TRBV5-1 and TRBJ2-1 gives the full variable domain: KAGVTQTPRYLIKTRGQQVTLSCSPISGHRSVSWYQQTPGQGLQFLFEYFSETQRNKGNFPGRFSGRQFSNSRSEMNVSTLELGDSALYLCASSPGTGTYNEQFFGPGTRLTVL.

CDR3 DNA sequence: TGTGCCTGGAGTCCAGGACAGGGGACTTACGAGCAGTACGTC. This encodes CAWSPGQGTYEQYV. The chain is built from TRBV30 and TRBJ2-7, with 9 bases identical to TRBD1. The CDR3 is 14 amino acids. Germline CDR1 GTSNPN, CDR2 SVGIG (reference sequence). The ends lost 2 bases at V and 4 bases at J; junction bases unmatched: 6.

The chain employs TRBV6-5 and TRBJ1-1; D not resolved. The length of the CDR3 is 13 residues. CDR1 and CDR2 from the germline V gene are MNHEY and SVGAGI. V was trimmed by 3 bases and J by 3 bases, leaving 8 bases between them. The CDR3 reads CASSYSRDTEAFF. Written as DNA, the CDR3 is TGTGCCAGCAGTTATTCGCGGGACACTGAAGCTTTCTTT.

V gene TRBV7-9 combines with J gene TRBJ1-1; tentative D call: TRBD1 (5 bases). The germline CDR1 and CDR2 sequences are SEHNR and FQNEAQ (reference sequence). Trimming removed 3 bases at V and 1 base at J, with 6 bases between. The length of the CDR3 is 13 residues. The CDR3 nucleotides are TGTGCCAGCAGCTTGGACAAGAACACTGAAGCTTTCTTT. This codes for CASSLDKNTEAFF.

The chain combines TRBV27 with TRBJ2-7, with D perhaps TRBD1 (6 bases). The germline V gene has CDR1 MNHEY and CDR2 SMNVEV (reference sequence). The CDR3 consists of 13 residues. Trimming took off 3 bases at V and 5 bases at J, with 11 bases between the two ends. This CDR3 is CASSLDRGNEQYF. The CDR3 coding sequence is TGTGCCAGCAGTTTGGACAGAGGCAACGAGCAGTACTTC.

V usage is TRBV27 and J usage is TRBJ2-7, with 7 positions matching TRBD1. The CDR3 loop spans 15 amino acids. Per the germline V gene, CDR1 is MNHEY and CDR2 is SMNVEV (reference sequence). The V and J ends lost 0 bases and 0 bases, in that order; junction bases with no gene match: 2. The CDR3: CASSLSGTASYEQYV. The CDR3 bases are TGTGCCAGCAGTTTATCGGGGACAGCCTCCTACGAGCAGTACGTC.

This chain joins TRBV5-1 and TRBJ2-7; D gene unclear. Trimming took 7 bases from V and 6 from J, leaving 17 bases between them. Per germline, CDR1 SGHRS and CDR2 YFSETQ. The CDR3 loop spans 13 amino acids. This CDR3 is CASALGPAGEQYV. The CDR3 nucleotides are TGCGCCAGCGCCTTAGGCCCTGCAGGCGAGCAGTACGTC.

The chain carries TRBV27 and TRBJ2-7; D unclear. This CDR3 has 12 amino acids. The ends were cut back, 6 bases at V and 4 bases at J, with 10 bases in the middle. Germline loops: CDR1 MNHEY, CDR2 SMNVEV (reference sequence). CDR3 region: CASSHWGYEQYV. CDR3 DNA: TGTGCCAGCAGCCACTGGGGTTACGAGCAGTACGTC.

The CDR3 reads CASSVVEGGSSNYGYTF. The DNA for the CDR3 is TGTGCCAGCAGCGTAGTGGAGGGGGGTAGTTCTAACTATGGCTACACCTTC. This rearrangement joins TRBV9 to TRBJ1-2; D may be TRBD1 (6 bases). Trimming stripped 0 bases from V and 0 bases from J, with 15 bases between. This CDR3 is built from 17 residues. Germline V gives CDR1 SGDLS, CDR2 YYNGEE.

The chain links TRBV4-1 to TRBJ1-2, with 9 bases lining up with TRBD1. V gave up 3 bases and J gave up 1 base; unmatched junction bases: 0. In germline, CDR1 is MGHRA, CDR2 YSYEKL. The CDR3 totals 14 residues. The CDR3 DNA reads TGCGCCAGCAGCCAGGACAGGGGTAACTATGGCTACACCTTC. It is translated as CASSQDRGNYGYTF.

This clonotype appeared once. The chain is built from TRBV28 and TRBJ2-7; 8 bases align to TRBD2. The trim removed 5 bases at V and 6 bases at J, leaving 9 bases unmatched. Germline CDR1 and CDR2: MDHEN and SYDVKM. This CDR3 spans 14 amino acids. CDR3 residues: CASSLISGTPEQYV. Written as DNA, the CDR3 is TGTGCCAGCAGTCTCATTAGCGGGACGCCCGAGCAGTACGTC.

The gene calls are TRBV20-1 and TRBJ2-7; no clear D. Trimming took off 5 bases at V and 1 base at J, with 15 bases between the two ends. This CDR3 has 14 residues. Per the germline V gene, CDR1 is DFQATT and CDR2 is SNEGSKA (reference sequence). The CDR3 spells CSAYRRTASYEQYF. CDR3 nucleotides: TGCAGTGCTTATAGACGGACCGCTTCCTACGAGCAGTACTTC.

The chain employs TRBV30 and TRBJ2-1, with TRBD1 identical over 7 bases. V shed 8 bases and J 0 bases; nucleotides not matched to a gene: 10. Germline-derived CDR1 and CDR2 are GTSNPN and SVGIG (reference sequence). The length of the CDR3 is 15 residues. The CDR3: CAGRATGSSYNEQFF. CDR3 bases: TGTGCCGGGCGTGCGACAGGGAGCTCCTACAATGAGCAGTTCTTC.

The rearrangement joins TRBV12-3 or TRBV12-4 to TRBJ1-5; D gene ambiguous. V was clipped by 10 bases and J by 6 bases, with 22 bases between them. The CDR3 runs to 15 residues. The CDR3 DNA reads as TGTGCCACCCGGGAGGATGAGGAATATCTTCAGCCCCAGCATTTT. Residues: CATREDEEYLQPQHF.

This clonotype came up a few times. The V call is TRBV9, the J call TRBJ1-2; perhaps TRBD1 as D (6 bases). V was trimmed by 0 bases and J by 3 bases, leaving 9 bases between them. This CDR3 comprises 14 residues. Per the germline V gene, CDR1 is SGDLS and CDR2 is YYNGEE. The CDR3 loop reads CASSVEGDYYGYTF. The CDR3 nucleotides are TGTGCCAGCAGCGTAGAGGGGGACTACTATGGCTACACCTTC.

The J gene is TRBJ2-1, the V gene TRBV6-1, with D hard to call. CDR3 length: 12 amino acids. V was pared by 4 bases and J by 4 bases, with 5 bases between. Germline values: CDR1 MNHNS, CDR2 SASEGT. As DNA, the CDR3 is TGTGCCAGCAGTGTCCATTACAATGAGCAGTTCTTC. Translation gives CASSVHYNEQFF.

This sequence joins TRBV7-9 and TRBJ2-7; D not certain. Germline V gives CDR1 SEHNR, CDR2 FQNEAQ (reference sequence). Trimming left V 4 bases short and J 0 bases short, with 4 bases between. There are 12 residues in the CDR3. The CDR3 is CASSSASYEQYF. For the CDR3, the DNA is TGTGCCAGCAGCTCCGCCTCCTACGAGCAGTACTTC.

This chain links TRBV23-1 with TRBJ2-5; D is unclear. TRBV23-1 is known as an ORF, though its function is uncertain. The CDR3 totals 14 residues. V dropped 4 bases and J dropped 2 bases, with 11 bases sitting between them. The CDR3 loop reads CASSPPDGQETQYF. In DNA, the CDR3 is TGCGCCAGCAGTCCCCCGGACGGGCAAGAGACCCAGTACTTC.

The rearrangement uses TRBV12-3 or TRBV12-4 and TRBJ2-7; the D gene is possibly TRBD1 (5 bases). This CDR3 region has 16 residues. Trimming cost V 5 bases and J 3 bases, with 20 bases left between them. CDR3 sequence reads: CASSNHPGQGLYEQYF. The CDR3 region has the DNA TGTGCCAGCAGTAATCACCCAGGACAAGGGCTCTACGAGCAGTACTTC.

The V call is TRBV20-1, the J call TRBJ2-3; D remains unclear. The CDR3 is made up of 11 amino acids. CDR1 is DFQATT and CDR2 is SNEGSKA in the germline V gene (reference sequence). With 3 bases removed from V and 9 bases from J, the gap between germline ends came to 10 bases. For the CDR3, the DNA is TGCAGTGCTAGTGATAATGGAACGCAGTATTTT. Encoded protein: CSASDNGTQYF.

V and J are TRBV7-9 and TRBJ2-5; D may correspond to TRBD1 or TRBD2 (6 bases each). Trimming pared 1 base from V and 5 bases from J, leaving 11 bases between. Germline values: CDR1 SEHNR, CDR2 FQNEAQ (reference sequence). The CDR3 runs 14 residues. The CDR3 nucleotides read TGTGCCAGCAGCTTAGTAGGGGGGATTGAGACCCAGTACTTC. Residues: CASSLVGGIETQYF.

This chain uses TRBV7-6 with TRBJ2-1; 7 nucleotides match TRBD2. The germline gives CDR1 SGHVS, CDR2 FNYEAQ. The V segment lost 1 base and the J segment 8 bases; nucleotides outside the gene matches: 5. The CDR3 consists of 14 residues. This CDR3 reads CASSLGGSVDEQFF. CDR3 DNA sequence: TGTGCCAGCAGCTTAGGCGGGAGTGTGGATGAGCAGTTCTTC.

The rearrangement links TRBV12-5 to TRBJ1-4; D is ambiguous. Trimming removed 7 bases at V and 3 bases at J, with 12 bases between. CDR3 length: 14 residues. CDR1 and CDR2 from the germline V gene are LGHNT and FRNRAP. In DNA, the CDR3 is TGTGCTAGTGATCAAAGTGCAGCTAATGAAAAACTGTTTTTT. It specifies CASDQSAANEKLFF.

The rearrangement links TRBV12-3 or TRBV12-4 to TRBJ1-1, with D uncertain. V was shortened by 2 bases and J by 3 bases, with 19 bases between the two germline ends. CDR3 length equals 17 residues. The CDR3 DNA is TGTGCCAGCAGTTTACCGTACAGAAATATCCGAGACACTGAAGCTTTCTTT. Protein sequence: CASSLPYRNIRDTEAFF.

V gene TRBV4-1 combines with J gene TRBJ1-4, with D unclear. The CDR3 length is 14 residues. Germline V CDR1 and CDR2: MGHRA, YSYEKL. Trimming took off 0 bases at V and 5 bases at J, with 7 bases between the two ends. CDR3 coding DNA: TGCGCCAGCAGCCAAGATGGAGCGAATGAAAAACTGTTTTTT. This gives the protein CASSQDGANEKLFF.

The V gene is TRBV13, the J gene TRBJ2-1, with 16 bases identical to TRBD2. Unmatched junction bases numbered 0, after V lost 3 bases and J lost 7 bases. Germline lookup yields CDR1 PRHDT and CDR2 FYEKMQ (reference sequence). CDR3 length: 15 amino acids. The CDR3, as DNA: TGTGCCAGCAGCTTGGGACTAGCGGGAGGGAATGAGCAGTTCTTC. This sequence encodes CASSLGLAGGNEQFF.

This clonotype was observed once. The chain couples TRBV28 to TRBJ2-7; D is unclear. This CDR3 contains 14 residues. V dropped 7 bases and J dropped 0 bases, with 13 bases sitting between them. The germline CDR1 and CDR2 sequences are MDHEN and SYDVKM. CDR3 residues: CASTAGRSSYEQYV. The CDR3 DNA sequence: TGTGCCAGCACCGCTGGCAGGAGCTCCTACGAGCAGTACGTC.